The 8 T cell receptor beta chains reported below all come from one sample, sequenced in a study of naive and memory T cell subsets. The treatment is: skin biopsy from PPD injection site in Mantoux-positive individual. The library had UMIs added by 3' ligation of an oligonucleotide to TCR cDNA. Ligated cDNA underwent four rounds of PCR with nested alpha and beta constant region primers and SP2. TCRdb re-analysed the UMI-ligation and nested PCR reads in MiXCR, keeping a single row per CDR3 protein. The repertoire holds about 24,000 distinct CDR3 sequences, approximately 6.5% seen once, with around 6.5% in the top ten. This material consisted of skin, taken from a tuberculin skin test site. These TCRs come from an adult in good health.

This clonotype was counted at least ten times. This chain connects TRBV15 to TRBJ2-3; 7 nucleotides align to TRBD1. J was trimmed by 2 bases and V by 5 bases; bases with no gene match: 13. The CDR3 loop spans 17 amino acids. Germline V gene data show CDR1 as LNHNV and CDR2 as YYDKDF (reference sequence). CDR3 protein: CATSSSEGAGNTDTQYF. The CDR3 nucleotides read TGTGCCACCAGCTCCTCCGAGGGGGCAGGGAACACAGATACGCAGTATTTT.

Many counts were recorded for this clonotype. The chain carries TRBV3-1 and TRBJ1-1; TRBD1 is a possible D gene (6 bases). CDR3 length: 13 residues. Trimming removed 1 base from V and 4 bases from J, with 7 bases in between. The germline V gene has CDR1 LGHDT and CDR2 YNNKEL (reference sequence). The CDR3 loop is CASSQGRGTEAFF. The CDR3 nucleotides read TGTGCCAGCAGCCAAGGCAGGGGCACTGAAGCTTTCTTT. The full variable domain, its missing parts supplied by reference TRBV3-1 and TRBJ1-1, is DTAVSQTPKYLVTQMGNDKSIKCEQNLGHDTMYWYKQDSKKFLKIMFSYNNKELIINETVPNRFSPKSPDKAHLNLHINSLELGDSAVYFCASSQGRGTEAFFGQGTRLTVV.

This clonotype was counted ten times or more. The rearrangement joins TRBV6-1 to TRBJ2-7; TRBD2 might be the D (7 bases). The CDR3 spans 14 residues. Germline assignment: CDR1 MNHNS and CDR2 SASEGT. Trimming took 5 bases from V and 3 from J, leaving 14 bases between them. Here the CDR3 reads CASSRGGDIYEQYF. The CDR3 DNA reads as TGTGCCAGCAGTCGTGGGGGGGACATCTACGAGCAGTACTTC.

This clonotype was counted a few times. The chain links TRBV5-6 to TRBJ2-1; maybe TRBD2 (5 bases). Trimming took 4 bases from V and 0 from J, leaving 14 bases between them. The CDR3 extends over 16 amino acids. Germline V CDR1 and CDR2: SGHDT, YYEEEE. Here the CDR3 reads CASSREGVGSYNEQFF. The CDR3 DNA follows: TGTGCCAGCAGCCGCGAGGGTGTGGGCTCCTACAATGAGCAGTTCTTC.

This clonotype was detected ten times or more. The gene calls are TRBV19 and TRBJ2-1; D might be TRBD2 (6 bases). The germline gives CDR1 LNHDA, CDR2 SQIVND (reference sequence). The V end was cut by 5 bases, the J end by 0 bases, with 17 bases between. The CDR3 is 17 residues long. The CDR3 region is CASSPHSAGYSYNEQFF. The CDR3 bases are TGTGCCAGTAGTCCGCACTCAGCGGGTTACTCCTACAATGAGCAGTTCTTC. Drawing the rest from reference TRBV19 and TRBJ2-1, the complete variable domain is DGGITQSPKYLFRKEGQNVTLSCEQNLNHDAMYWYRQDPGQGLRLIYYSQIVNDFQKGDIAEGYSVSREKKESFPLTVTSAQKNPTAFYLCASSPHSAGYSYNEQFFGPGTRLTVL.

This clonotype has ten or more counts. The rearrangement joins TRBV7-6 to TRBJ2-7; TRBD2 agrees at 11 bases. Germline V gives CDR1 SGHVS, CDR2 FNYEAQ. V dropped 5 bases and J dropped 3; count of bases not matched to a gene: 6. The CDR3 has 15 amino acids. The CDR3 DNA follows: TGTGCCAGCAGCCTCTCCGGGACTAGCGGCTACGAGCAGTACTTC. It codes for CASSLSGTSGYEQYF.

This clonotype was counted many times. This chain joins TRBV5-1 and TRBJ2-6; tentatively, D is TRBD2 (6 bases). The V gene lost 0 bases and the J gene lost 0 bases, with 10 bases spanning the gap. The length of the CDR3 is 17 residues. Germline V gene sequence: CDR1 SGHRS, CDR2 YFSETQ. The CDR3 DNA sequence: TGCGCCAGCAGCTTGGCTGCCGGGGGCTCTGGGGCCAACGTCCTGACTTTC. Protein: CASSLAAGGSGANVLTF.

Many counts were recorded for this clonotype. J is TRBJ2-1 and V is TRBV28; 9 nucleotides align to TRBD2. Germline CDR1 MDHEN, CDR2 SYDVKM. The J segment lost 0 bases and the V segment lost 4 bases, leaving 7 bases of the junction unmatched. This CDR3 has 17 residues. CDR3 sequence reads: CASSSASGESSYNEQFF. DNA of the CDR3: TGTGCCAGCAGTTCCGCTAGCGGGGAGAGCTCCTACAATGAGCAGTTCTTC.